The 18 T cell receptor beta chains given below trace back to one sample, sequenced in a study of blood T cell repertoires in COVID-19. The method was immunoSEQ multiplex PCR; TCRdb's version includes in-frame clones alone and lacks a portion of them. The sample lists about 340,000 clones, over 70% occurring once. The sample comprised peripheral blood. These receptors all come from a woman aged 45-59 years with COVID-19, enrolled during active disease.

Concerning this clone itself: Compared with germline, one end of the junction differs, possibly owing to a read error. This chain's CDR3 is CASSKQGQGPNQPQHF. The CDR3 DNA reads TGTGCCAGCAGTAAACAGGGACAGGGCCCGAATCAGCCCCAGCATTTT. The chain links TRBV19 to TRBJ1-5, with 9 bases identical to TRBD1. Germline CDR1 is LNHDA and CDR2 is SQIVND (reference sequence). This CDR3 has 16 residues.

The chain employs TRBV11-1 and TRBJ2-6; D might be TRBD2 (6 bases). Germline V CDR1 and CDR2: SGHAT, FQDESV (reference sequence). This CDR3 comprises 15 residues. V lost 7 bases and J 3 bases, leaving 13 bases between the germline ends. The CDR3 region is CASTIVRGGANVLTF. CDR3 nucleotide sequence: TGTGCCAGCACCATCGTGCGGGGTGGGGCCAACGTCCTGACTTTC.

This clone was picked up one time. V and J are TRBV11-2 and TRBJ2-4; no reliable D call. Germline V lookup: CDR1 SGHAT, CDR2 FQNNGV. Trimming pared 0 bases from V and 9 bases from J, leaving 12 bases between. The CDR3 totals 14 residues. The CDR3 nucleotides read TGTGCCAGCAGCTTAGATCCAAGCTCGGGCATTCAGTACTTC. Translation: CASSLDPSSGIQYF. The entire variable domain, with the rest obtained from reference TRBV11-2 and TRBJ2-4, is as follows: EAGVAQSPRYKIIEKRQSVAFWCNPISGHATLYWYQQILGQGPKLLIQFQNNGVVDDSQLPKDRFSAERLKGVDSTLKIQPAKLEDSAVYLCASSLDPSSGIQYFGAGTRLSVL.

This chain links TRBV6-5 with TRBJ2-5; 10 bases are shared with TRBD1. The germline V gene has CDR1 MNHEY and CDR2 SVGAGI. V lost 5 bases and J lost 5; bases outside the gene matches: 8. This CDR3 has 15 residues. The CDR3 sequence is CASSPPTGGRETQYF. Written as DNA, the CDR3 is TGTGCCAGCAGTCCCCCGACAGGGGGCCGGGAGACCCAGTACTTC.

This clone was found a few times. The chain is built from TRBV5-4 and TRBJ1-1; possibly TRBD1 for D (6 bases). This CDR3 comprises 14 residues. V was clipped by 4 bases and J by 5 bases, with 15 bases between them. CDR1 is SGHNT and CDR2 is YYREEE in the germline V gene (reference sequence). CDR3 loop: CASSLWGGETEAFF. In DNA form, the CDR3 reads TGTGCCAGCAGCCTGTGGGGGGGCGAGACTGAAGCTTTCTTT.

This chain uses TRBV3-1 (or the pseudogene TRBV3-2) with TRBJ2-5; TRBD2 agrees at 10 bases. The CDR3 is made up of 15 amino acids. Germline values: CDR1 LGHDT, CDR2 YNNKEL (reference sequence). V gave up 4 bases and J gave up 3 bases; unmatched junction bases: 5. CDR3 in amino acids: CASSPRGLAEETQYF. CDR3 DNA sequence: TGTGCCAGCAGCCCTCGAGGACTAGCGGAAGAGACCCAGTACTTC.

The genes are TRBV7-2 and TRBJ2-7; a possible D gene is TRBD2 (5 bases). This CDR3 has 15 residues. V was shortened by 5 bases and J by 4 bases, with 18 bases between the two germline ends. CDR1 SGHTA and CDR2 FQGNSA come from the germline V gene. CDR3 DNA sequence: TGTGCCAGCAGCCAGAGGGCGGATGGGGTGTACGAGCAGTACTTC. Protein: CASSQRADGVYEQYF.

This chain joins TRBV14 and TRBJ1-4, with a possible D match to TRBD1 (5 bases). Trimming pared 2 bases from V and 4 bases from J, leaving 8 bases between. The CDR3 runs to 14 residues. The germline V gene has CDR1 SGHDN and CDR2 FVKESK. CDR3: CASSQQGFNEKLFF. The CDR3 nucleotides read TGTGCCAGCAGCCAACAGGGCTTTAATGAAAAACTGTTTTTT.

The J gene is TRBJ2-5, the V gene TRBV5-3; D gene unclear. TRBV5-3 is filed as an ORF, its function uncertain. The CDR3 contains 14 residues. Between the trimmed V and J ends, which lost 0 bases and 4 bases, there was a span of 10 bases. This CDR3 reads CARSLVQDIETQYF. The DNA of the CDR3 is TGTGCCAGAAGCTTGGTACAAGATATAGAGACCCAGTACTTC.

The chain combines TRBV5-6 with TRBJ2-1, with 7 bases lining up with TRBD2. Losses at the gene ends were 4 bases for V and 7 bases for J; bases not matched to a gene: 14. CDR3 length: 16 amino acids. The V gene's germline CDR1 is SGHDT and CDR2 YYEEEE. The chain's CDR3 is CASSPLGLAGENEQFF. CDR3 DNA: TGTGCCAGCAGCCCCCTTGGGTTAGCGGGTGAAAATGAGCAGTTCTTC.

The chain recombines TRBV21-1 with TRBJ2-1; the table's D call, TRBD1, was not checked against the DNA. TRBV21-1 is described as a pseudogene. The CDR3 consists of 16 residues. CDR3 in amino acids: CASSKPAGPSYNEQFF. Here the CDR3 DNA reads TGTGCCAGCAGCAAACCGGCAGGGCCCTCCTACAATGAGCAGTTCTTC.

This rearrangement joins TRBV2 to TRBJ2-7, with a weak D call TRBD1 (5 bases). The germline gives CDR1 SNHLY, CDR2 FYNNEI. The CDR3 runs 11 residues. The ends were cut back, 8 bases at V and 3 bases at J, with 8 bases in the middle. Written as DNA, the CDR3 is TGTGCCAGCGACCAGGGCTACGAGCAGTACTTC. It translates to CASDQGYEQYF. The whole variable domain, filled in from reference TRBV2 and TRBJ2-7, reads EPEVTQTPSHQVTQMGQEVILRCVPISNHLYFYWYRQILGQKVEFLVSFYNNEISEKSEIFDDQFSVERPDGSNFTLKIRSTKLEDSAMYFCASDQGYEQYFGPGTRLTVT.

V gene TRBV7-3 combines with J gene TRBJ2-3, with D maybe TRBD2 (6 bases). In germline, CDR1 is SGHTA, CDR2 FQGTGA. This CDR3 spans 13 amino acids. V lost 5 bases and J lost 2, with 8 bases in between. CDR3 region: CASSRLDTDTQYF. The CDR3 DNA is TGTGCCAGCAGCCGACTAGACACAGATACGCAGTATTTT.

The rearrangement links TRBV19 to TRBJ1-1; D may be TRBD1 (6 bases). The CDR3 spans 17 residues. The V end lost 3 bases, the J end lost 5 bases, and 22 bases lay between the germline ends. CDR1 and CDR2 (germline): LNHDA, SQIVND (reference sequence). CDR3 nucleotides: TGTGCCAGTAGTATGGGTGACAGGCTAAGGAAGGGAACTGAAGCTTTCTTT. It codes for CASSMGDRLRKGTEAFF.

The V and J genes are TRBV6-5 and TRBJ1-2; D may be TRBD1 (5 bases). The CDR3 runs to 13 residues. Trimming pared 6 bases from V and 2 bases from J, leaving 10 bases between. In germline, CDR1 is MNHEY, CDR2 SVGAGI. CDR3 in amino acids: CASRRGTNYGYTF. DNA of the CDR3: TGTGCCAGCAGACGCGGGACGAACTATGGCTACACCTTC.

The V gene is TRBV23-1, the J gene TRBJ2-7, with 10 positions matching TRBD1. TRBV23-1 is given ORF status, its function remaining uncertain. Trimming cost V 2 bases and J 5 bases; bases outside gene matches: 9. CDR3 length equals 16 residues. CDR3 in amino acids: CASSQPTGGAYHEQYF. CDR3 coding DNA: TGCGCCAGCAGTCAACCGACAGGGGGCGCGTACCACGAGCAGTACTTC.

J is TRBJ2-3 and V is TRBV12-5; unclear D gene. The germline gives CDR1 LGHNT, CDR2 FRNRAP. V gave up 6 bases and J gave up 0 bases, with 13 bases separating them. CDR3 length equals 15 residues. CDR3 bases: TGTGCTAGTGGACTCTCTCAGGCTAGCACAGATACGCAGTATTTT. This gives the protein CASGLSQASTDTQYF.

This chain joins TRBV15 and TRBJ1-5; 7 bases line up with TRBD1. Germline V gene sequence: CDR1 LNHNV, CDR2 YYDKDF (reference sequence). V lost 5 bases to trimming and J lost 3 bases; unmatched junction nucleotides: 7. The CDR3 loop spans 15 amino acids. The CDR3 spells CATSAHRGDNQPQHF. The CDR3, as DNA: TGTGCCACCAGCGCCCACAGGGGTGACAATCAGCCCCAGCATTTT.